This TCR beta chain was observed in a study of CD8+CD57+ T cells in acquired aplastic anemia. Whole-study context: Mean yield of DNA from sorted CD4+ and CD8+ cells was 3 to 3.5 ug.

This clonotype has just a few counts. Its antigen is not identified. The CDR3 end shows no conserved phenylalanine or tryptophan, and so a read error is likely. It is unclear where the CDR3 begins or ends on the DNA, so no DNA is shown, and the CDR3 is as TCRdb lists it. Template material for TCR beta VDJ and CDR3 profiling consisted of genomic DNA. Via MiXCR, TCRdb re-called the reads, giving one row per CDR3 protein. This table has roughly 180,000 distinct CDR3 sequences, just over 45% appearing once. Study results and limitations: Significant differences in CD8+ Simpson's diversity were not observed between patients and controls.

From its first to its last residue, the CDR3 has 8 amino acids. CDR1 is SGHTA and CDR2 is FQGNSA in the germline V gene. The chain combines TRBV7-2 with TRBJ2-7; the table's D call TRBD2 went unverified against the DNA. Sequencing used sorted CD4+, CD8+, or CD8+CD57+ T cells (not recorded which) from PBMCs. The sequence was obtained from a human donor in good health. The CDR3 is CASSLGAG.